This TCR beta chain was sequenced for a study of cytomegalovirus exposure and HLA in healthy donors. General study points: The authors enumerated 150 to 200 TCR beta chains as linked to cytomegalovirus. A few chains tied to CMV proved CMV antigen-specific in vitro.

In the PCR, 60 Vbeta and 13 Jbeta primers were used. In the original processing: Tens of millions of unique TCR beta chains, roughly 11 million of them shared, were counted by a later analysis. The data were produced by immunoSEQ multiplex PCR, yet TCRdb's version contains in-frame clones alone and is incomplete. V and J calls and clone size are given by that table; D and trimming were obtained from the DNA. This listing includes approximately 50,000 clones. CDR1 and CDR2 from the germline V gene are MNHEY and SMNVEV (reference sequence). Trimming took 6 bases from V and 5 from J, leaving 13 bases between them. CDR3 length equals 13 residues. Regarding this clone: Its antigen is unidentified.

This TCR came from a male donor in good health and CMV-seronegative. The sample comprised PBMCs. This sequence joins TRBV27 and TRBJ1-1, with D possibly being TRBD1 (6 bases). CDR3: CASRGTGRTEAFF. DNA of the CDR3: TGTGCCAGCAGAGGAACAGGGCGGACTGAAGCTTTCTTT.